A single sample gave rise to the 30 T cell receptor beta chains below, sequenced in a study of cytomegalovirus exposure and HLA in healthy donors. The PCR was carried out with 60 Vbeta primers and 13 Jbeta primers. Sequencing used immunoSEQ multiplex PCR; TCRdb keeps in-frame clones, though not all of them. The data contain some 130,000 clones, about 9.2% of them singletons. Sequencing input: PBMCs. These TCRs come from a woman aged 35 to 49 in good health and CMV-seropositive.

The rearrangement links TRBV2 to TRBJ2-7; D is perhaps TRBD1 (6 bases). V gave up 5 bases and J gave up 7 bases, with 18 bases separating them. The CDR3 totals 14 residues. Germline lookup yields CDR1 SNHLY and CDR2 FYNNEI. CDR3 in DNA: TGTGCCAGCAGTCGACTGGGGGACATGGGGGAGCAGTACTTC. It yields the protein CASSRLGDMGEQYF.

The chain carries TRBV7-2 and TRBJ2-3, with TRBD2 as a possible D gene (6 bases). Germline V gene sequence: CDR1 SGHTA, CDR2 FQGNSA. V lost 1 base and J lost 3, with 11 bases in between. The CDR3 has 15 amino acids. This CDR3 reads CASSLGDWGTDTQYF. CDR3 sequence (DNA): TGTGCCAGCAGCTTAGGGGACTGGGGGACAGATACGCAGTATTTT.

This clone was counted only a few times. This chain joins TRBV7-2 and TRBJ1-1; the D gene is possibly TRBD1 (5 bases). There are 15 residues in the CDR3. The ends were cut back, 2 bases at V and 2 bases at J, with 12 bases in the middle. Germline CDR1 is SGHTA and CDR2 is FQGNSA. The CDR3 DNA sequence: TGTGCCAGCAGCTTATATGGACAACCCAACACTGAAGCTTTCTTT. Its translation is CASSLYGQPNTEAFF.

This clone was counted only a few times. The gene calls are TRBV6-4 and TRBJ1-5; 8 bases align to TRBD1. This CDR3 has 13 amino acids. Germline assignment: CDR1 MRHNA and CDR2 SNTAGT. V lost 3 bases, J lost 7 bases, and 2 bases stayed unmatched. The CDR3 coding sequence is TGTGCCAGCAGTGAACAGGGGGACCAGCCCCAGCATTTT. Protein sequence: CASSEQGDQPQHF.

The gene calls are TRBV13 and TRBJ2-1, with 10 positions matching TRBD1. This CDR3 is 16 amino acids long. Looked up from germline, CDR1 is PRHDT and CDR2 is FYEKMQ (reference sequence). V shed 4 bases, J shed 8 bases, and the junction held 11 bases outside the gene matches. CDR3: CASSYPGTGAVHEQFF. CDR3 DNA sequence: TGTGCCAGCAGCTACCCCGGGACAGGGGCCGTCCATGAGCAGTTCTTC.

DNA for the CDR3: TGTGCCAGCTCACCCCTGATGACTAGCGGGGGGACAGATACGCAGTATTTT. This sequence encodes CASSPLMTSGGTDTQYF. The chain has TRBV18 and TRBJ2-3; the match to TRBD2 covers 13 bases. CDR1 KGHSH and CDR2 LQKENI come from the germline V gene. The CDR3 is 17 amino acids. Trimming at V came to 3 bases and at J to 3 bases, leaving 6 bases not matched to a gene.

The chain couples TRBV4-1 to TRBJ1-2, with a weak D call TRBD1 (5 bases). Germline V lookup: CDR1 MGHRA, CDR2 YSYEKL. V lost 3 bases to trimming and J lost 4 bases, with 9 bases between them. The CDR3 is 13 amino acids. CDR3 amino acids: CASSQAGGYGYTF. CDR3 in DNA: TGCGCCAGCAGCCAGGCCGGGGGCTATGGCTACACCTTC.

The chain carries TRBV6-6 and TRBJ2-2; the D gene is possibly TRBD2 (5 bases). V lost 3 bases and J lost 3, with 14 bases in between. The CDR3 totals 16 residues. The germline CDR1 and CDR2 sequences are MNHNY and SVGAGI (reference sequence). CDR3 coding DNA: TGTGCCAGCAGTTATTCCTGGAAGGGAGACACCGGGGAGCTGTTTTTT. It specifies CASSYSWKGDTGELFF.

The V gene is TRBV4-1, the J gene TRBJ1-4, with D possibly matching TRBD1 (5 bases). The CDR3 spans 16 residues. The germline V gene encodes CDR1 MGHRA and CDR2 YSYEKL. Trimming left V 5 bases short and J 4 bases short, with 17 bases between. CDR3 sequence: CASSAQGEVLNEKLFF. The CDR3 nucleotides read TGCGCCAGCAGCGCGCAGGGTGAGGTCCTTAATGAAAAACTGTTTTTT.

The sample holds a few counts of this clone. V usage is TRBV5-1 and J usage is TRBJ1-4; D possibly corresponds to TRBD1 (6 bases). Between the trimmed V and J ends, which lost 4 bases and 4 bases, there was a span of 11 bases. The CDR3 is 14 amino acids. Germline V gene lookup returns CDR1 SGHRS and CDR2 YFSETQ. In DNA, the CDR3 is TGCGCCAGCAGCAGGGGGGGATTTAATGAAAAACTGTTTTTT. Protein product: CASSRGGFNEKLFF.

The table lists this clone with a few counts. The genes are TRBV7-2 and TRBJ2-1, with 8 positions matching TRBD2. V was pared by 5 bases and J by 7 bases, with 7 bases of the junction left unmatched. The CDR3 is made up of 14 amino acids. Germline CDR1 and CDR2: SGHTA and FQGNSA. CDR3 loop: CASSRSGGPNEQFF. CDR3 DNA: TGTGCCAGCAGCCGATCGGGGGGGCCAAATGAGCAGTTCTTC.

This clone was recorded once. The rearrangement uses TRBV6-1 and TRBJ1-6, with 12 bases fitting TRBD1. Per the germline V gene, CDR1 is MNHNS and CDR2 is SASEGT. This CDR3 contains 15 residues. The junction had 1 base not matched to a gene; V was cut back by 4 bases and J by 6 bases. For the CDR3, the DNA is TGTGCCAGCAGTGGGGACAGGGGGCGTAATTCACCCCTCCACTTT. It yields the protein CASSGDRGRNSPLHF.

The chain joins TRBV6-4 to TRBJ1-1; 9 bases are shared with TRBD1. CDR3 length equals 19 residues. Germline CDR1 reads MRHNA; CDR2 reads SNTAGT. The V gene end was trimmed by 1 base and the J gene end by 2 bases; junction bases not matched to a gene: 14. CDR3 sequence reads: CASSDWDRDPIRVNTEAFF. The CDR3 DNA reads as TGTGCCAGCAGTGACTGGGACAGGGACCCCATAAGGGTCAACACTGAAGCTTTCTTT.

The gene calls are TRBV6-5 and TRBJ2-5; D unresolved. Germline values: CDR1 MNHEY, CDR2 SVGAGI. The length of the CDR3 is 12 residues. V was shortened by 4 bases and J by 5 bases, with 8 bases between the two germline ends. CDR3 residues: CASSSIGETQYF. CDR3 nucleotide sequence: TGTGCCAGCAGTTCCATCGGGGAGACCCAGTACTTC.

This clone was seen a handful of times. In DNA, the CDR3 is TGTGCCAGCAGCGTAGAATTAGCGGCCCCCGGGGAGCTGTTTTTT. It yields the protein CASSVELAAPGELFF. This chain uses TRBV9 with TRBJ2-2; perhaps TRBD2 as D (6 bases). The V gene lost 0 bases and the J gene lost 6 bases, with 12 bases spanning the gap. CDR1 and CDR2 from the germline V gene are SGDLS and YYNGEE. CDR3 length: 15 residues.

The V call is TRBV6-5, the J call TRBJ1-5; 10 bases align to TRBD1. V shed 5 bases, J shed 3 bases, and the junction held 4 bases outside the gene matches. The CDR3 has 15 amino acids. CDR1 and CDR2 (germline): MNHEY, SVGAGI. CDR3 amino acids: CASSTTGGDNQPQHF. CDR3 nucleotide sequence: TGTGCCAGCAGTACGACAGGGGGCGACAATCAGCCCCAGCATTTT.

The sample holds a few counts of this clone. The chain recombines TRBV29-1 with TRBJ2-7, with no clear D. V lost 4 bases, J lost 1 base, and 8 bases lay in between. The CDR3 has 12 amino acids. CDR1 and CDR2 from the germline V gene are SQVTM and ANQGSEA. The CDR3 region is CSVAFQSYEQYF. The CDR3 DNA reads as TGCAGCGTTGCTTTTCAGTCCTACGAGCAGTACTTC.

The chain combines TRBV9 with TRBJ2-5; no definite D call. CDR3 length: 14 amino acids. Germline-derived CDR1 and CDR2 are SGDLS and YYNGEE. V gave up 6 bases and J gave up 1 base, with 13 bases separating them. The CDR3 loop reads CASTREAGQETQYF. The CDR3 DNA follows: TGTGCCAGCACTCGAGAAGCTGGCCAAGAGACCCAGTACTTC.

The gene calls are TRBV25-1 and TRBJ2-3; D gene uncertain. Trimming took 8 bases from V and 7 from J, leaving 16 bases between them. The CDR3 loop spans 13 amino acids. Germline loops: CDR1 MGHDK, CDR2 SYGVNS. CDR3 in amino acids: CASGDARANTQYF. The CDR3, as DNA: TGTGCCAGCGGAGATGCCCGTGCGAATACGCAGTATTTT.

The chain links TRBV7-3 to TRBJ2-5, with a possible D match to TRBD1 (5 bases). Between the trimmed V and J ends, which lost 3 bases and 2 bases, there was a span of 7 bases. Germline assignment: CDR1 SGHTA and CDR2 FQGTGA. The CDR3 sequence is 13 residues long. For the CDR3, the DNA is TGTGCCAGCAGCTTGAGACAGCAAGAGACCCAGTACTTC. Protein sequence: CASSLRQQETQYF.

The J gene is TRBJ1-6, the V gene TRBV2; D not certain. CDR3 size: 12 residues. V dropped 5 bases and J dropped 7 bases, with 6 bases sitting between them. CDR1 and CDR2 from the germline V gene are SNHLY and FYNNEI. The CDR3 sequence: CASSLVNSPLHF. In DNA, the CDR3 is TGTGCCAGCAGTTTAGTAAATTCACCCCTCCACTTT.

This chain connects TRBV7-9 to TRBJ1-2; perhaps TRBD1 as D (5 bases). Trimming stripped 4 bases from V and 12 bases from J, with 12 bases between. Germline CDR1 SEHNR, CDR2 FQNEAQ (reference sequence). The CDR3 runs to 11 residues. Here the CDR3 reads CASSSLQAHTF. CDR3 coding DNA: TGTGCCAGCAGCTCCCTACAGGCCCACACCTTC.

This clone was seen more than once but under ten times. The gene calls are TRBV7-9 and TRBJ2-1; 7 bases fit TRBD1. The germline V gene encodes CDR1 SEHNR and CDR2 FQNEAQ (reference sequence). The V and J ends lost 5 bases and 8 bases, in that order; junction bases with no gene match: 15. The length of the CDR3 is 16 residues. Written as DNA, the CDR3 is TGTGCCAGCAGCACCCACCGTGGCGCAGGACAGGATGAGCAGTTCTTC. Its translation: CASSTHRGAGQDEQFF.

This clone turned up a few times. The junction departs from the called germline gene at one end, perhaps through a read error. This chain joins TRBV2 and TRBJ2-5; the D gene is possibly TRBD2 (6 bases). Germline lookup yields CDR1 SNHLY and CDR2 FYNNEI. CDR3 length: 11 amino acids. CDR3: CASNRRDSLHF. The CDR3 coding sequence is TGTGCCAGCAACAGAAGGGACTCTTTACACTTC.

The rearrangement links TRBV7-7 to TRBJ1-1; D gene unclear. The CDR3 spans 14 residues. The ends were cut back, 7 bases at V and 1 base at J, with 13 bases in the middle. The germline gives CDR1 SSHAT, CDR2 FNYEAQ (reference sequence). The CDR3 coding sequence is TGTGCCAGCATCCGAGCCCCTACGAACACTGAAGCTTTCTTT. Residues: CASIRAPTNTEAFF.

This chain connects TRBV4-1 to TRBJ1-2; 10 bases agree with TRBD1. Trimming cost V 0 bases and J 6 bases; bases outside gene matches: 13. Germline V gene sequence: CDR1 MGHRA, CDR2 YSYEKL. This CDR3 spans 18 amino acids. DNA for the CDR3: TGCGCCAGCAGCCAAGATGGAAGACAGGGGGCTATCAAGGATGGCTACACCTTC. Translation: CASSQDGRQGAIKDGYTF.

The chain recombines TRBV10-2 with TRBJ2-3; 8 positions match TRBD1. The V gene end was trimmed by 5 bases and the J gene end by 0 bases; junction bases not matched to a gene: 4. Looked up from germline, CDR1 is WSHSY and CDR2 is SAAADI. The CDR3 contains 15 residues. DNA of the CDR3: TGCGCCAGCAGTACAGGGGGTCATAGCACAGATACGCAGTATTTT. This gives the protein CASSTGGHSTDTQYF.

V is TRBV7-2 and J is TRBJ2-3, with 13 bases aligning to TRBD2. V lost 1 base to trimming and J lost 5 bases; unmatched junction nucleotides: 6. The CDR3 runs 17 residues. The germline gives CDR1 SGHTA, CDR2 FQGNSA. CDR3 nucleotide sequence: TGTGCCAGCAGCTTAGGCCTACTAGCGGGGGGGGGAGATACGCAGTATTTT. It encodes CASSLGLLAGGGDTQYF.

This clone was counted only a few times. The chain joins TRBV5-5 to TRBJ1-4; D unclear. The CDR3 contains 12 residues. With 4 bases removed from V and 7 bases from J, the gap between germline ends came to 8 bases. Per germline, CDR1 SGHKS and CDR2 YYEKEE (reference sequence). CDR3 sequence: CASSPISEKLFF. The CDR3 region has the DNA TGTGCCAGCAGCCCAATCAGTGAAAAACTGTTTTTT.

This clone came up a few times. The rearrangement joins TRBV5-4 to TRBJ1-2, with 9 nucleotides matching TRBD1. Germline V gene data show CDR1 as SGHNT and CDR2 as YYREEE (reference sequence). V lost 5 bases, J lost 2 bases, and 7 bases stayed unmatched. CDR3 length equals 15 residues. CDR3 DNA: TGTGCCAGCAGTCGGACAGGGGTCCCAAACTATGGCTACACCTTC. It translates to CASSRTGVPNYGYTF.